This T cell receptor beta chain was recorded in a study of T-cell memory formation after mild COVID-19. General study results and limits: Pre-infection memory showed some responding clones, and this suggested that cross-reactive memory joined.

In this sample, this clonotype turned up a few times. Its antigen is undetermined. Trimming took off 2 bases at V and 6 bases at J, with 16 bases between the two ends. Germline V gene lookup returns CDR1 MGHRA and CDR2 YSYEKL. The CDR3 is 16 residues long. TCRdb re-analysed the 5' RACE reads in MiXCR, keeping a single row per CDR3 protein. The sample includes hundreds of thousands of distinct CDR3 sequences, about 22% seen only once; the top ten take about 8.7%. The TCR comes from an adult woman who had mild COVID-19 (a few samples of this study predate the infection). Cell type and time point are not known. The rearrangement links TRBV4-1 to TRBJ2-2; tentatively, D is TRBD2 (5 bases). Sequencing input: PBMCs or a T cell subset sorted from them (not recorded which). The CDR3 protein is CASSQPVARGAGELFF. The CDR3 DNA sequence: TGCGCCAGCAGCCAACCCGTAGCCCGGGGAGCCGGGGAGCTGTTTTTT.